The entry below gives a single TCR beta chain sequence along with its context. Per the authors' pipeline: Amplified reference gene primers provided the basis for estimating nucleated cell counts. TCRdb's copy holds only in-frame clones and misses some; the assay was immunoSEQ multiplex PCR. Clone size and V and J calls were adopted from that table, with D and trimming inferred from the DNA. Altogether 190,000 or so clones are present, around 85% being singletons, with the ten largest covering around 9.8%. These data belong to a study of blood T cell repertoires in COVID-19. Study background: Acute and convalescent COVID-19 samples came from the United States, Italy and Spain. PBMCs, B-cell-depleted T cells, or T cells provided the cDNA or gDNA that made up the material.

Germline CDR1 SEHNR, CDR2 FQNEAQ (reference sequence). The CDR3 has 16 residues. J lost 2 bases, V lost 0 bases, and 4 bases had no gene match. Sequencing input: peripheral blood. This TCR was recovered from a woman aged 80 or over with acute or convalescent COVID-19. The gene calls are TRBV7-9 and TRBJ1-1, with TRBD1 matching over 9 bases. CDR3 nucleotide sequence: TGTGCCAGCAGCTTAGCGCGGGACAGGGTTAACACTGAAGCTTTCTTT. Its protein is CASSLARDRVNTEAFF. Filled out from reference TRBV7-9 and TRBJ1-1, the complete variable domain reads DTGVSQNPRHKITKRGQNVTFRCDPISEHNRLYWYRQTLGQGPEFLTYFQNEAQLEKSRLLSDRFSAERPKGSFSTLEIQRTEQGDSAMYLCASSLARDRVNTEAFFGQGTRLTVV.